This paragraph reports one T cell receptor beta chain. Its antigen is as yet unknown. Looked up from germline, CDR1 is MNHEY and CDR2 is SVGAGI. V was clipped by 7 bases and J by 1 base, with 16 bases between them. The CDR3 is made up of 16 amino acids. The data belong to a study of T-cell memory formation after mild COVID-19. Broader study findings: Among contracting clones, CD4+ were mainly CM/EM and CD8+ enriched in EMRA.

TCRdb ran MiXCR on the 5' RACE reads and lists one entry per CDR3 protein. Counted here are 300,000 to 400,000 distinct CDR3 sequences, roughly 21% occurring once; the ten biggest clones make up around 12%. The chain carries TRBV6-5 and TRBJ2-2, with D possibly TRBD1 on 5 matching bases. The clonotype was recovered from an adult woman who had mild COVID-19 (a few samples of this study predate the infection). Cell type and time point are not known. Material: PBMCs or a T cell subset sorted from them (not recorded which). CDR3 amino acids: CASNGGTTVNTGELFF. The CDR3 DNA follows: TGTGCCAGCAACGGCGGCACGACAGTGAACACCGGGGAGCTGTTTTTT.